This T cell receptor beta chain was captured by sequencing in a study of cytomegalovirus exposure and HLA in healthy donors. Study observations and caveats: The study labeled 180 or so TCR beta chains cytomegalovirus-associated. Some public TCRs appeared in many individuals, while most sequences were rare. As confirmed in vitro, three CMV-associated chains were specific for CMV antigens.

Germline loops: CDR1 SGHRS, CDR2 YFSETQ. The CDR3 spans 16 residues. V was pared by 0 bases and J by 5 bases, with 18 bases between. Regarding this clone: Its specificity is not known.

The validation cohort, a group of 120 subjects, included the donors and was separate from the roughly 600-subject first cohort. Assay: immunoSEQ multiplex PCR; the TCRdb copy retains only in-frame clones and omits some. The data contain fewer than 75,000 clones, 94% of them singletons. The gene calls are TRBV5-1 and TRBJ2-7; perhaps TRBD1 as D (6 bases). This TCR was recovered from a woman in her late teens or twenties in good health and CMV-seropositive. Specimen: PBMCs. In DNA, the CDR3 is TGCGCCAGCAGCTTGGGGGTAGGGGGACGTATAGACGAGCAGTACTTC. Its protein is CASSLGVGGRIDEQYF. Full variable domain (outside the CDR3, taken from reference TRBV5-1 and TRBJ2-7): KAGVTQTPRYLIKTRGQQVTLSCSPISGHRSVSWYQQTPGQGLQFLFEYFSETQRNKGNFPGRFSGRQFSNSRSEMNVSTLELGDSALYLCASSLGVGGRIDEQYFGPGTRLTVT.